This T cell receptor (beta chain) was captured in a study of monozygotic twins with inflammatory bowel disease. cDNA synthesis was performed in eight separate reactions for each sample. Template switching incorporated UMIs with a 6-nucleotide sample barcode. TCRdb processed the 5' RACE reads again and assigns one entry to each CDR3 protein, with no DNA. The sample yields roughly 200,000 distinct CDR3 sequences, of which the top ten take up 6% to 9%. For this clonotype: The antigen is unknown.

Study findings and constraints: The inverse Simpson measure of TCRbeta diversity was lower in IBD patients than in healthy co-twins.

The germline V gene has CDR1 DFQATT and CDR2 SNEGSKA (reference sequence). The CDR3 has 18 residues. The receptor was isolated from a human donor with ulcerative colitis or Crohn's disease, or a healthy co-twin of an affected twin (not recorded which). The specimen sequenced was blood. The J gene is TRBJ2-1, the V gene TRBV20-1; no DNA is available, so the TRBD2 call from TCRdb remains unchecked. CDR3 protein: CSARDWSGGRARYNEQFF.